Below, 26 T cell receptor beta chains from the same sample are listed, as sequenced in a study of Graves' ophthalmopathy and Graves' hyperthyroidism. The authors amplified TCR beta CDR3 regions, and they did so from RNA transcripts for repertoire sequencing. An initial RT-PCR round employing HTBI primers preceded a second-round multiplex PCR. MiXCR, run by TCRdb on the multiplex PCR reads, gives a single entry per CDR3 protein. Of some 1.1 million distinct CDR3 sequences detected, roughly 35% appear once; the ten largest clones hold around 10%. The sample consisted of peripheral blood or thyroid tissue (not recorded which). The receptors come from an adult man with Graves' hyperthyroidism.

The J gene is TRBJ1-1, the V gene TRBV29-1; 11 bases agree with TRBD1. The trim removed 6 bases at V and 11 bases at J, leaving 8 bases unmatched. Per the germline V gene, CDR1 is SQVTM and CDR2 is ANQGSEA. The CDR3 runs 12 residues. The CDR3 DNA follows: TGCAGCGTCGGGGACAGGGGGGTTGATGCTTTCTTT. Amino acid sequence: CSVGDRGVDAFF.

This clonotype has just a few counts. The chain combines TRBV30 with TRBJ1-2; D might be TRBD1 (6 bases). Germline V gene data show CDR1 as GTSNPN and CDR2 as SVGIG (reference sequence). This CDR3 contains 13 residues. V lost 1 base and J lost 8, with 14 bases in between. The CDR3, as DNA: TGTGCCTGGAGTGGGGTTTGGGGGCACGGCTACACCTTC. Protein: CAWSGVWGHGYTF.

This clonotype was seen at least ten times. The CDR3 sequence: CASSYDLDYGYTF. The DNA for the CDR3 is TGTGCCAGCAGTTACGACCTTGACTATGGCTACACCTTC. The V call is TRBV6-5, the J call TRBJ1-2; no clear D gene. The CDR3 is 13 amino acids. The germline V and J ends were trimmed by 2 bases and 3 bases, with 7 bases remaining between them. In germline, CDR1 is MNHEY, CDR2 SVGAGI.

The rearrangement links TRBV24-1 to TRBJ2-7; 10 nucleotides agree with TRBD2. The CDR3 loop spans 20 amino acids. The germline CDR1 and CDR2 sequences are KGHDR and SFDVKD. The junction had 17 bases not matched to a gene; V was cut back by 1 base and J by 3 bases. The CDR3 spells CATSDFSSVAVGLASYEQYF. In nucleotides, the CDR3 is TGTGCCACCAGTGATTTTAGCAGCGTTGCGGTGGGACTAGCGAGCTACGAGCAGTACTTC.

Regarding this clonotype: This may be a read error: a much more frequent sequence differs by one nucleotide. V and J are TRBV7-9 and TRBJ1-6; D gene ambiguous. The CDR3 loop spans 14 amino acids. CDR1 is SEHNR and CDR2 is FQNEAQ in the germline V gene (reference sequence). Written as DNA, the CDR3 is TGTGCCGGCAGCTTGTATCAAGAAAATTCACCCCTCCACTTT. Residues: CAGSLYQENSPLHF. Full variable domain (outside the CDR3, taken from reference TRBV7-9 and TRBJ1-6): DTGVSQNPRHKITKRGQNVTFRCDPISEHNRLYWYRQTLGQGPEFLTYFQNEAQLEKSRLLSDRFSAERPKGSFSTLEIQRTEQGDSAMYLCAGSLYQENSPLHFGNGTRLTVT.

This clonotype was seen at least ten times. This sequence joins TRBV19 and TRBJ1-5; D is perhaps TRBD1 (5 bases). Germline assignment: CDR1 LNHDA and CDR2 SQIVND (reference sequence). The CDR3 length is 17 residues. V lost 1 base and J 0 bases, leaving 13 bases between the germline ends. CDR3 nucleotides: TGTGCCAGTAGTATAGGGGGACGGTTCTATAGCAATCAGCCCCAGCATTTT. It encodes CASSIGGRFYSNQPQHF. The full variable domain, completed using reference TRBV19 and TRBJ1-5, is DGGITQSPKYLFRKEGQNVTLSCEQNLNHDAMYWYRQDPGQGLRLIYYSQIVNDFQKGDIAEGYSVSREKKESFPLTVTSAQKNPTAFYLCASSIGGRFYSNQPQHFGDGTRLSIL.

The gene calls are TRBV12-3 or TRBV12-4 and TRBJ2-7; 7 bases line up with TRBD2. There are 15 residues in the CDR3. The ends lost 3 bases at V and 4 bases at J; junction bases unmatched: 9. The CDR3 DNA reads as TGTGCCAGCAGTTTCTTTGCGGGAGATTCTTACGAGCAGTACTTC. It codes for CASSFFAGDSYEQYF.

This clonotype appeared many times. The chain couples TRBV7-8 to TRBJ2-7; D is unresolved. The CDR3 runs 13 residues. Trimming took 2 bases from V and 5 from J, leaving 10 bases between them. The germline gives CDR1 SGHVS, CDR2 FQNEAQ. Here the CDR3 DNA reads TGTGCCAGCAGCTTACGCAGTTCCCACGAGCAGTACTTC. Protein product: CASSLRSSHEQYF.

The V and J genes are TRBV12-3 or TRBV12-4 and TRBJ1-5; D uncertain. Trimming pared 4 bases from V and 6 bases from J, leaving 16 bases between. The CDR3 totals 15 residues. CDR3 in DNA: TGTGCCAGCAGTTCGGGTGGGCAGAATTCTCAGCCCCAGCATTTT. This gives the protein CASSSGGQNSQPQHF.

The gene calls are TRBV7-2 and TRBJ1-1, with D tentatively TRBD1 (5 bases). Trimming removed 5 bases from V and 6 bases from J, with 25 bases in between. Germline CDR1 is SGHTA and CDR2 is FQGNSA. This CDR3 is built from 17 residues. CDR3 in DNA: TGTGCCAGCAGCCCTACAGGAGGAGCAGGTCCAATCCCTGAAGCTTTCTTT. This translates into CASSPTGGAGPIPEAFF.

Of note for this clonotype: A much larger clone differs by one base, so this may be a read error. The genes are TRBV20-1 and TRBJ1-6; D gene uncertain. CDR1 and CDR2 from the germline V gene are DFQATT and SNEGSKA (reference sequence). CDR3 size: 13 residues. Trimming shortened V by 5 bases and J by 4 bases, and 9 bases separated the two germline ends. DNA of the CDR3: TGCAGTGCTGGATCAGCATATAATTCACCCCTCCACTTT. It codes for CSAGSAYNSPLHF.

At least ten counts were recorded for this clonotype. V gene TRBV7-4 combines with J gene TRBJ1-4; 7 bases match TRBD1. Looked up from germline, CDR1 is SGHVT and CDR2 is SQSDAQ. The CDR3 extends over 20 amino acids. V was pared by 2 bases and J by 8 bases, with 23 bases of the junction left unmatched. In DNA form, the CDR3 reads TGTGCCAGCAGCTTACCGTTCAGGGACAGACTCTCAAGCCTGGGAGAAAAACTGTTTTTT. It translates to CASSLPFRDRLSSLGEKLFF. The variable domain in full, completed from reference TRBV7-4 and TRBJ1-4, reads GAGVSQSPRYKVAKRGRDVALRCDSISGHVTLYWYRQTLGQGSEVLTYSQSDAQRDKSGRPSGRFSAERPERSVSTLKIQRTEQGDSAVYLCASSLPFRDRLSSLGEKLFFGSGTQLSVL.

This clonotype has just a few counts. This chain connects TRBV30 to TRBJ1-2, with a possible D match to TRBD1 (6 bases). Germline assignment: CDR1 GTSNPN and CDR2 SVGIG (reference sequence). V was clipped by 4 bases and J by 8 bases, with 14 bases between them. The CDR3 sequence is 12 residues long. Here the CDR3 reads CAWIEGGWGYTF. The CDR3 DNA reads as TGTGCCTGGATTGAGGGGGGCTGGGGCTACACCTTC.

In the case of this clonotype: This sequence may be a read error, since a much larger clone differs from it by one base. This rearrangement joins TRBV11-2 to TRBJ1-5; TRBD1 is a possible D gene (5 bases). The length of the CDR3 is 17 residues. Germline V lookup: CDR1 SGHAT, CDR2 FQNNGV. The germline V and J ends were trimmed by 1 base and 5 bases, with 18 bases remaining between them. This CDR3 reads CASSLVFGLRDDQPQHF. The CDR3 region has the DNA TGTGCCAGCAGCTTAGTATTCGGCCTCAGGGACGATCAGCCCCAGCATTTT.

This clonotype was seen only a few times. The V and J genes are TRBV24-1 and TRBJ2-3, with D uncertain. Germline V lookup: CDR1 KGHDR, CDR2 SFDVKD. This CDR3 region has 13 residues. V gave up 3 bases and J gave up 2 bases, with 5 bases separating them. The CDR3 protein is CATSDQITDTQYF. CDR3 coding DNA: TGTGCCACCAGTGATCAGATCACAGATACGCAGTATTTT.

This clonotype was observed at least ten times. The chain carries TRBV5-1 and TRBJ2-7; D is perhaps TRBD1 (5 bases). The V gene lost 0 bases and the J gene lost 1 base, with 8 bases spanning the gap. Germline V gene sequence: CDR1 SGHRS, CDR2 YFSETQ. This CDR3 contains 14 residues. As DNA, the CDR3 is TGCGCCAGCAGCTTGGCAGGACAATCCTACGAGCAGTACTTC. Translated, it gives CASSLAGQSYEQYF. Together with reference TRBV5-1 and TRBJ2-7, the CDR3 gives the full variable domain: KAGVTQTPRYLIKTRGQQVTLSCSPISGHRSVSWYQQTPGQGLQFLFEYFSETQRNKGNFPGRFSGRQFSNSRSEMNVSTLELGDSALYLCASSLAGQSYEQYFGPGTRLTVT.

Written as DNA, the CDR3 is TGTGCCATCAGTGAGTCCCAGGGGGCCAACGTCCTGACTTTC. As protein: CAISESQGANVLTF. The rearrangement joins TRBV10-3 to TRBJ2-6; unclear D gene. CDR1 is ENHRY, CDR2 SYGVKD, per germline. The CDR3 loop spans 14 amino acids. V was shortened by 0 bases and J by 4 bases, with 4 bases between the two germline ends.

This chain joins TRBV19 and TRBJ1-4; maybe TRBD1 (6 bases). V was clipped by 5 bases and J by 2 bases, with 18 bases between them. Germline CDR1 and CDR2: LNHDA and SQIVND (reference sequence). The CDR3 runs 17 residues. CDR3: CASSVSPRGLTNEKLFF. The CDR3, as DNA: TGTGCCAGTAGTGTAAGTCCGCGGGGGCTGACTAATGAAAAACTGTTTTTT.

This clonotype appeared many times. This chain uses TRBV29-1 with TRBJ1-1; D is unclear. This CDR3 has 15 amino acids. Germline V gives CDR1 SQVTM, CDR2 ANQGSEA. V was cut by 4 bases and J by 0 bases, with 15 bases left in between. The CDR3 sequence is CSVAGPPWVNTEAFF. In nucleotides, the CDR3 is TGCAGCGTTGCCGGACCGCCTTGGGTGAACACTGAAGCTTTCTTT.

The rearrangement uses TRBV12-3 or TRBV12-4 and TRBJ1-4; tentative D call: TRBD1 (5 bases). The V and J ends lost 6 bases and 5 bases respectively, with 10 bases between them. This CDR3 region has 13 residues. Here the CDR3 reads CASSRELNEKLFF. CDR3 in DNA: TGTGCCAGCAGCAGGGAGTTAAATGAAAAACTGTTTTTT.

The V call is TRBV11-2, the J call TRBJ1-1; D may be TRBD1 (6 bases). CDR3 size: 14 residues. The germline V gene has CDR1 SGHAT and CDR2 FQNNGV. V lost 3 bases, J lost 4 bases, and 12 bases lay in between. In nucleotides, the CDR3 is TGTGCCAGCAGCTTTACAGGGTTGGGCACTGAAGCTTTCTTT. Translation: CASSFTGLGTEAFF. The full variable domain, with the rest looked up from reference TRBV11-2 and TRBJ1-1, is EAGVAQSPRYKIIEKRQSVAFWCNPISGHATLYWYQQILGQGPKLLIQFQNNGVVDDSQLPKDRFSAERLKGVDSTLKIQPAKLEDSAVYLCASSFTGLGTEAFFGQGTRLTVV.

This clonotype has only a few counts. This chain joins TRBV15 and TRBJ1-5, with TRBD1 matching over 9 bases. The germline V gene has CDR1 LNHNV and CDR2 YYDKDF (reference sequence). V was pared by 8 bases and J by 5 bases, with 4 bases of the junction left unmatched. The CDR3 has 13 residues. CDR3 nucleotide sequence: TGTGCCACCCGACAGGGGGTCGATCAGCCCCAGCATTTT. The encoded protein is CATRQGVDQPQHF.

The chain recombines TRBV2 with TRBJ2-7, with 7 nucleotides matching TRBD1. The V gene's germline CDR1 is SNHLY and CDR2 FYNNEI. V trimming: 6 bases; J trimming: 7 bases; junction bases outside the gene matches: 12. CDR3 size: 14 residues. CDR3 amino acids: CASSATGTEREQYF. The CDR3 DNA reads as TGTGCCAGCAGCGCTACCGGGACAGAACGGGAGCAGTACTTC.

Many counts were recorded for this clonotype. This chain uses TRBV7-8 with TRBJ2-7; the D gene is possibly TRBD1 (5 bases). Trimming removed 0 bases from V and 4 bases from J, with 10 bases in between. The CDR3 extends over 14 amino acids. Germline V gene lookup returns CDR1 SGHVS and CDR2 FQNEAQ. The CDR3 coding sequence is TGTGCCAGCAGCTTAGCGCGCAGGGAATACGAGCAGTACTTC. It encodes CASSLARREYEQYF.

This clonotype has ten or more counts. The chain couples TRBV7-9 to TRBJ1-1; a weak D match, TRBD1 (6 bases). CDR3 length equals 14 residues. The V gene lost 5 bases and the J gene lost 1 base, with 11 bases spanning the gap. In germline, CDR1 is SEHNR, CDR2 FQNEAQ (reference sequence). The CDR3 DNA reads TGTGCCAGCAGCCCGGACAGTAAGAACACTGAAGCTTTCTTT. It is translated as CASSPDSKNTEAFF.

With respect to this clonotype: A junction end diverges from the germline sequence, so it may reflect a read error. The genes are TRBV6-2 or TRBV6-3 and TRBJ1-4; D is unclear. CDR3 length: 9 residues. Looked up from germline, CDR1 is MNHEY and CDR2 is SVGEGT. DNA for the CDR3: TGTGCCAGCTTCATCCAACCCGGTTTT. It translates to CASFIQPGF.